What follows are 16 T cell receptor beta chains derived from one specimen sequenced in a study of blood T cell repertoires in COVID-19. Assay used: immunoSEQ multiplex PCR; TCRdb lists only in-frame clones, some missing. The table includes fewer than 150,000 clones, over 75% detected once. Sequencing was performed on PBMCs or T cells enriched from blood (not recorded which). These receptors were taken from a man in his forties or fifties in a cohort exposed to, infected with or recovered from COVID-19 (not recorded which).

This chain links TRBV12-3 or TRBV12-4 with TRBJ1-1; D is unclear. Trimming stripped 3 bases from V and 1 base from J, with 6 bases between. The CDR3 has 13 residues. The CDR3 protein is CASSLERNTEAFF. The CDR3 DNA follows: TGTGCCAGCAGTTTGGAGAGGAACACTGAAGCTTTCTTT.

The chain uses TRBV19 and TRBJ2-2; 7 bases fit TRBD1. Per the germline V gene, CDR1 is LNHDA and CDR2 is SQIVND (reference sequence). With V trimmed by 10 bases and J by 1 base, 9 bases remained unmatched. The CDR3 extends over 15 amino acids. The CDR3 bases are TGTGCCACCCCGGGACAGAATGAGAACACCGGGGAGCTGTTTTTT. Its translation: CATPGQNENTGELFF.

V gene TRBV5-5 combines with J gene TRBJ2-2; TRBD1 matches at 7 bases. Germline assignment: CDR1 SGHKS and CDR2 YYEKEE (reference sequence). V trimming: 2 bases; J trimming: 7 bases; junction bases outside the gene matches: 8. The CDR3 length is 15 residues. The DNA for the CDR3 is TGTGCCAGCAGCTTCGGGACAGCCCTGGGCGGGGAGCTGTTTTTT. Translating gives CASSFGTALGGELFF.

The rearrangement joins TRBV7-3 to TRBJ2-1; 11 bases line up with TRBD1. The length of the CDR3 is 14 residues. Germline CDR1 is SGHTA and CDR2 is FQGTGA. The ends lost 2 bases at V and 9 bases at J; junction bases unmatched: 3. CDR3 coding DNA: TGTGCCAGCAGCTTAGCGGGACAGGGGGGTGAGCAGTTCTTC. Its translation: CASSLAGQGGEQFF. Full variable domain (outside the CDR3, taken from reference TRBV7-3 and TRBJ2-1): GAGVSQTPSNKVTEKGKYVELRCDPISGHTALYWYRQSLGQGPEFLIYFQGTGAADDSGLPNDRFFAVRPEGSVSTLKIQRTERGDSAVYLCASSLAGQGGEQFFGPGTRLTVL.

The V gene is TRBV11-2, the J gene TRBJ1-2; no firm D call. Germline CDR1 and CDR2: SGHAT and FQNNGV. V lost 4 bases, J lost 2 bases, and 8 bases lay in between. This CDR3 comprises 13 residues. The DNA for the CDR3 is TGTGCCAGCAGCTCCGGACTGAACTATGGCTACACCTTC. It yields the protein CASSSGLNYGYTF. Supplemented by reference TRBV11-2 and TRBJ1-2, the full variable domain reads EAGVAQSPRYKIIEKRQSVAFWCNPISGHATLYWYQQILGQGPKLLIQFQNNGVVDDSQLPKDRFSAERLKGVDSTLKIQPAKLEDSAVYLCASSSGLNYGYTFGSGTRLTVV.

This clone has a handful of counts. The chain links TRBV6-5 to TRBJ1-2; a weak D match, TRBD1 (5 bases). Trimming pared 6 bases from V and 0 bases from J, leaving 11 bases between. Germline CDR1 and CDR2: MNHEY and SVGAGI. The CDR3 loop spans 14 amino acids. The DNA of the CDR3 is TGTGCCAGCAGGCTGACAGATACTAACTATGGCTACACCTTC. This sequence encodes CASRLTDTNYGYTF.

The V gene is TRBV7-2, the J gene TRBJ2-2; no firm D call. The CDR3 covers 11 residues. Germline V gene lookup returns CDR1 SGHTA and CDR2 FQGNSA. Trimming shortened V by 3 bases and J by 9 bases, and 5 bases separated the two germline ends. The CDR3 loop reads CASSFSWELFF. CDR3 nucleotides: TGTGCCAGCAGCTTTAGTTGGGAGCTGTTTTTT.

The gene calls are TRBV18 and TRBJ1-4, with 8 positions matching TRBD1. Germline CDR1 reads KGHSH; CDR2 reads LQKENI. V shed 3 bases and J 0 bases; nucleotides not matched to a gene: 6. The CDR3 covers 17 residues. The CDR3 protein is CASSPRQGPSTNEKLFF. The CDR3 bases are TGTGCCAGCTCACCTAGACAGGGGCCTTCAACTAATGAAAAACTGTTTTTT.

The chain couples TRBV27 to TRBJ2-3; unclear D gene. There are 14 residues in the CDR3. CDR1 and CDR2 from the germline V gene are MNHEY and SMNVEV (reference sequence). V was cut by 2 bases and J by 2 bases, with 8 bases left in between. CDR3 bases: TGTGCCAGCAGTTTAATCACAGACACAGATACGCAGTATTTT. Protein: CASSLITDTDTQYF.

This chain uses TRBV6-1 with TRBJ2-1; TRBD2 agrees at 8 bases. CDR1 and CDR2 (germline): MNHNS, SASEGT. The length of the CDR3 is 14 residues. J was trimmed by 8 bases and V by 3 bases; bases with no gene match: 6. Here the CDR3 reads CASSDTGGPYEQFF. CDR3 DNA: TGTGCCAGCAGTGATACGGGAGGGCCCTATGAGCAGTTCTTC.

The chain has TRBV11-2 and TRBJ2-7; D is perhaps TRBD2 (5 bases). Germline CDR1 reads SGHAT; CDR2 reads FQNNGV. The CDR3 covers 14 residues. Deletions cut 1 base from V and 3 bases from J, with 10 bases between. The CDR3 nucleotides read TGTGCCAGCAGCTTAGGCCAACTAGACTACGAGCAGTACTTC. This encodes CASSLGQLDYEQYF.

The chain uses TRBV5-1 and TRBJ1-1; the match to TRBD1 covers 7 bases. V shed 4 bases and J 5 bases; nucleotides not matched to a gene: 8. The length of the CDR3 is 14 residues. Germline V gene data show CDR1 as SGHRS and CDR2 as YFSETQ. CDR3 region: CASSASTGSTEAFF. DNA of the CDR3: TGCGCCAGCAGCGCCTCGACAGGGTCGACTGAAGCTTTCTTT.

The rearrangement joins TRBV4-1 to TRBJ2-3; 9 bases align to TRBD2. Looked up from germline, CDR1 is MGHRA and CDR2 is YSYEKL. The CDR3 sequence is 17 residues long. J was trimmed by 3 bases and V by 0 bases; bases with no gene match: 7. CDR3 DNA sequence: TGCGCCAGCAGCCAAGAATCGGGCGGGGGGGAAACAGATACGCAGTATTTT. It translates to CASSQESGGGETDTQYF.

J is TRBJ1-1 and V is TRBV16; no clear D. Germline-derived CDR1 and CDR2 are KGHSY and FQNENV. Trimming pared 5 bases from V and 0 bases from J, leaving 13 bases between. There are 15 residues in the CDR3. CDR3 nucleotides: TGTGCCAGCAGCTTTAGGGAGGGTGTGAACACTGAAGCTTTCTTT. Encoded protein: CASSFREGVNTEAFF.

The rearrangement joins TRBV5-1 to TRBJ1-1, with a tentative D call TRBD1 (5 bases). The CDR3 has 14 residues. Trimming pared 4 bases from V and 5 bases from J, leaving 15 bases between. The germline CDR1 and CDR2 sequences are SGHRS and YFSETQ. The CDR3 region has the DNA TGCGCCAGCAGCAATTGGGGCGCGGGAACTGAAGCTTTCTTT. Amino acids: CASSNWGAGTEAFF.

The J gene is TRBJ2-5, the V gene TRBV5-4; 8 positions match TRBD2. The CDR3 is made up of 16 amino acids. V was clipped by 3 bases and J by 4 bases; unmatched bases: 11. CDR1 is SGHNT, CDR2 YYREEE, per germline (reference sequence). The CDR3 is CASSSGAGVGRETQYF. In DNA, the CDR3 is TGTGCCAGCAGCTCGGGAGCGGGGGTGGGGCGAGAGACCCAGTACTTC.